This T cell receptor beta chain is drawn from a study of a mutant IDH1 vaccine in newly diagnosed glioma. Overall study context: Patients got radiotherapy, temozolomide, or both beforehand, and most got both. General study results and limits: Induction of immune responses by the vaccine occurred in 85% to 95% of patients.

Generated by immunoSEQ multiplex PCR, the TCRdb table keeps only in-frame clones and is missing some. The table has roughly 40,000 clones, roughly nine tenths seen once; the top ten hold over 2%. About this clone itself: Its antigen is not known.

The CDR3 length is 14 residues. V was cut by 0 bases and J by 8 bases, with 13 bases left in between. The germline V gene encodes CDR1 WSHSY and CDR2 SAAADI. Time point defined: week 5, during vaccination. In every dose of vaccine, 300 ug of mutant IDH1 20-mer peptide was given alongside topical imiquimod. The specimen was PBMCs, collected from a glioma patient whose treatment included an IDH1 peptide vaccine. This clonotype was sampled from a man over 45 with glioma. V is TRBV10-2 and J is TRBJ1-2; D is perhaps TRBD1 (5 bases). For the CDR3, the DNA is TGCGCCAGCAGTGAGTCTGGGGGATCGGGCGGCTACACCTTC. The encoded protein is CASSESGGSGGYTF.